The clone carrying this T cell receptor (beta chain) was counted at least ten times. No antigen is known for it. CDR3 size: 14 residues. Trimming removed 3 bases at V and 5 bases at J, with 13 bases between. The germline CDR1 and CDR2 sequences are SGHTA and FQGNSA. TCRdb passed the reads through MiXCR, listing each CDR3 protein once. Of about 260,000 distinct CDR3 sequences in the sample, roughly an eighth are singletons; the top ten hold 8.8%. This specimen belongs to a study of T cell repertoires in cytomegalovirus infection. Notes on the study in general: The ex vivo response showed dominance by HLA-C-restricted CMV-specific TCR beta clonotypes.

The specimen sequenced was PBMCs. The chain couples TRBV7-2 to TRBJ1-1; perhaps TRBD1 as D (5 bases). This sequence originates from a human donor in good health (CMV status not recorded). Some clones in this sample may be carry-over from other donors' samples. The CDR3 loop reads CASSFSQGGTEAFF. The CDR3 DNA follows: TGTGCCAGCAGCTTCAGCCAGGGCGGAACTGAAGCTTTCTTT.